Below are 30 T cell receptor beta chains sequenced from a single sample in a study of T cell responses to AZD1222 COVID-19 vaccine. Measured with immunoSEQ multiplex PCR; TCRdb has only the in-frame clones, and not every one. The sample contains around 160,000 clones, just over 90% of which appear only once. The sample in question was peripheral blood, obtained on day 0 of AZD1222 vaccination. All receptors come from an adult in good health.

CDR3 nucleotide sequence: TGTGCCACCAGCCATGGGGGAGAGAGCTCCTACAATGAGCAGTTCTTC. Its translation is CATSHGGESSYNEQFF. The chain has TRBV15 and TRBJ2-1, with D perhaps being TRBD1 or TRBD2 (5 bases each). The germline gives CDR1 LNHNV, CDR2 YYDKDF (reference sequence). The ends were cut back, 5 bases at V and 0 bases at J, with 14 bases in the middle. The CDR3 sequence is 16 residues long.

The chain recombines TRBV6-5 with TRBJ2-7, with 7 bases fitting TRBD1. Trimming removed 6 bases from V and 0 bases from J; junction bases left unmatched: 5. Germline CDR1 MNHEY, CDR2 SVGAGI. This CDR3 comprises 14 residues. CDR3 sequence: CASRGQPASYEQYF. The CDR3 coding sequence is TGTGCCAGCAGGGGACAGCCAGCCTCCTACGAGCAGTACTTC.

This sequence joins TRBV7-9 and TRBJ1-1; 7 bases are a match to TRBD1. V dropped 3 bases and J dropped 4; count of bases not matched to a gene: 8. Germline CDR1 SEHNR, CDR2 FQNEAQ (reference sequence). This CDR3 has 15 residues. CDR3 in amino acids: CASSLGQWGPTEAFF. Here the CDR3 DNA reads TGTGCCAGCAGCTTGGGACAGTGGGGCCCCACTGAAGCTTTCTTT.

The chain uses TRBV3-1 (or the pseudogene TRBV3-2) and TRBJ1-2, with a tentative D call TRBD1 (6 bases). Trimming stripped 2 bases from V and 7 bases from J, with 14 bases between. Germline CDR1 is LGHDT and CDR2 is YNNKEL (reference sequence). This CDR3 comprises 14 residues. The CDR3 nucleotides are TGTGCCAGCAGCCAAAGGGACACGGACGGTGGCTACACCTTC. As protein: CASSQRDTDGGYTF.

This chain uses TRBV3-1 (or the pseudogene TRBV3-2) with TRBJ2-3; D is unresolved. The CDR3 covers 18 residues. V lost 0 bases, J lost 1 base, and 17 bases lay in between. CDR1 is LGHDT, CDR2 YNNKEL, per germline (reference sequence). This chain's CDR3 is CASSQEGEPQVGTDTQYF. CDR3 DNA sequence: TGTGCCAGCAGCCAAGAAGGTGAGCCCCAAGTGGGCACAGATACGCAGTATTTT.

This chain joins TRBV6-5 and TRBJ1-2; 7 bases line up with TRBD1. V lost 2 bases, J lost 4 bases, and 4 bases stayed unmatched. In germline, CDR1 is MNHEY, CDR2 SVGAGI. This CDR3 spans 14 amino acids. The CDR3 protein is CASSYTGTAYGYTF. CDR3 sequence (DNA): TGTGCCAGCAGTTACACGGGGACAGCCTATGGCTACACCTTC.

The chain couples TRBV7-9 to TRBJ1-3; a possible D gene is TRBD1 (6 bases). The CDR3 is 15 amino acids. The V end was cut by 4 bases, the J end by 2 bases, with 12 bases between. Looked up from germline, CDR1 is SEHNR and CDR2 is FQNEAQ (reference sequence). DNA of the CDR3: TGTGCCAGCAGCTCAATACAGGGAACTGGAAACACCATATATTTT. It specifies CASSSIQGTGNTIYF.

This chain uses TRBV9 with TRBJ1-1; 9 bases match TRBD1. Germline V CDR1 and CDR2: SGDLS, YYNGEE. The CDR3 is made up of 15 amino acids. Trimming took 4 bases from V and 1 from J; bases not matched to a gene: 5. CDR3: CASSPQGQGNTEAFF. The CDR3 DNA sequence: TGTGCCAGCAGCCCCCAGGGACAGGGGAACACTGAAGCTTTCTTT.

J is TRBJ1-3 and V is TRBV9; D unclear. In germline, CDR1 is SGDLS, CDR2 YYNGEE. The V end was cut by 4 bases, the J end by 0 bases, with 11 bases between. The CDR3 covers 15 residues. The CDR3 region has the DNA TGTGCCAGCAGCACCAGCGGTAGCTCTGGAAACACCATATATTTT. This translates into CASSTSGSSGNTIYF. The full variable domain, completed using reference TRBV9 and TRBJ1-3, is DSGVTQTPKHLITATGQRVTLRCSPRSGDLSVYWYQQSLDQGLQFLIQYYNGEERAKGNILERFSAQQFPDLHSELNLSSLELGDSALYFCASSTSGSSGNTIYFGEGSWLTVV.

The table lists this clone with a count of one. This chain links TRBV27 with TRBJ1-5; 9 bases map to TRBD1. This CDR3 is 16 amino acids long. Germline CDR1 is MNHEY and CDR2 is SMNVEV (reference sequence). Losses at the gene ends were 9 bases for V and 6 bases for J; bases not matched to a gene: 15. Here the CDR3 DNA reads TGTGCCAGGACTATATTAGTACAGGGGGCCTGTCAGCCCCAGCATTTT. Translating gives CARTILVQGACQPQHF.

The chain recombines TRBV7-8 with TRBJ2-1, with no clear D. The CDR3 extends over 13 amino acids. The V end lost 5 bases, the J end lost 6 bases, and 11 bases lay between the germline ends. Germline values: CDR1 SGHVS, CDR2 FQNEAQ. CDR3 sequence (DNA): TGTGCCAGCAGCACCGGACCGCTCAATGAGCAGTTCTTC. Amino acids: CASSTGPLNEQFF. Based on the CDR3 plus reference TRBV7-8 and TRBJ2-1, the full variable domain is GAGVSQSPRYKVAKRGQDVALRCDPISGHVSLFWYQQALGQGPEFLTYFQNEAQLDKSGLPSDRFFAERPEGSVSTLKIQRTQQEDSAVYLCASSTGPLNEQFFGPGTRLTVL.

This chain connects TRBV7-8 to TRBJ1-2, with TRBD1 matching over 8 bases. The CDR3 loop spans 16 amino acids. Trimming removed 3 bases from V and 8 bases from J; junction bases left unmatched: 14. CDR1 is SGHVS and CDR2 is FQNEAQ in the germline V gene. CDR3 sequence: CASSFKADRVSRGYTF. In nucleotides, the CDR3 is TGTGCCAGCAGCTTCAAAGCGGACAGGGTGTCAAGGGGCTACACCTTC.

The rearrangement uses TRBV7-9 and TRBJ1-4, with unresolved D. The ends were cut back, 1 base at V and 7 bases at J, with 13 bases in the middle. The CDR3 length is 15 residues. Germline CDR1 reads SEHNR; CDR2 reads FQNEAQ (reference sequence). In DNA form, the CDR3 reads TGTGCCAGCAGCTTAGGGACCTTCGGGAGTGAAAAACTGTTTTTT. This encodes CASSLGTFGSEKLFF.

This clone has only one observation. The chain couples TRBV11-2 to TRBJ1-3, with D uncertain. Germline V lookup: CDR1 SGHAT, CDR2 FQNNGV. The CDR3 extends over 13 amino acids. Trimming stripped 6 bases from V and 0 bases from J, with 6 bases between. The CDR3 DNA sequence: TGTGCCAGCAGTTCACTCTCTGGAAACACCATATATTTT. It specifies CASSSLSGNTIYF.

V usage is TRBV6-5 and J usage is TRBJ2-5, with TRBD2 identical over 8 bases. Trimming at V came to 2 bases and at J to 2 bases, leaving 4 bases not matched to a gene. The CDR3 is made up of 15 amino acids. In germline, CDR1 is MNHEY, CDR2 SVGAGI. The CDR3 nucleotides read TGTGCCAGCAGTTACACGGGGGGGCCTCAAGAGACCCAGTACTTC. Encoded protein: CASSYTGGPQETQYF.

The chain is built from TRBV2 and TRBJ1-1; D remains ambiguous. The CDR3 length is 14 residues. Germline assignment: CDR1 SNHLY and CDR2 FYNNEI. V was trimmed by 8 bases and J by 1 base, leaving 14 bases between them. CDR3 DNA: TGTGCCAGCGGCCCCTCGACCTGGAACACTGAAGCTTTCTTT. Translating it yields CASGPSTWNTEAFF.

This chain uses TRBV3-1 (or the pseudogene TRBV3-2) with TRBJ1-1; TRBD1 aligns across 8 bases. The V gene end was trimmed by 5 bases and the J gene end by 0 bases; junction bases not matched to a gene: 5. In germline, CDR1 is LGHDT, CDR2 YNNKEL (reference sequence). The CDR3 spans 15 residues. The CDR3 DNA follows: TGTGCCAGCAGCGCTCGGGACAGGATGAACACTGAAGCTTTCTTT. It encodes CASSARDRMNTEAFF.

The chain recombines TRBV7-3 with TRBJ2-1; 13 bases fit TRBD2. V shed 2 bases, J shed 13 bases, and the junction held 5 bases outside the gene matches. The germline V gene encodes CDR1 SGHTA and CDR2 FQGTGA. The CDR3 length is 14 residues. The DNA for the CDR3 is TGTGCCAGCAGCTTACCGGGACTAGCGGGGCGTCAGTTCTTC. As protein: CASSLPGLAGRQFF. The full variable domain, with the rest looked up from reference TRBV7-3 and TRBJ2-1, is GAGVSQTPSNKVTEKGKYVELRCDPISGHTALYWYRQSLGQGPEFLIYFQGTGAADDSGLPNDRFFAVRPEGSVSTLKIQRTERGDSAVYLCASSLPGLAGRQFFGPGTRLTVL.

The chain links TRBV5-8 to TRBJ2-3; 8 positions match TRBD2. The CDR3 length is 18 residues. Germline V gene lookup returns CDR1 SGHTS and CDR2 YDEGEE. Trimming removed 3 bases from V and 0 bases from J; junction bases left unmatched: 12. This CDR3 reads CASSWATSVKTSTDTQYF. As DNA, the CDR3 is TGTGCCAGCAGCTGGGCGACTAGCGTAAAAACTAGCACAGATACGCAGTATTTT.

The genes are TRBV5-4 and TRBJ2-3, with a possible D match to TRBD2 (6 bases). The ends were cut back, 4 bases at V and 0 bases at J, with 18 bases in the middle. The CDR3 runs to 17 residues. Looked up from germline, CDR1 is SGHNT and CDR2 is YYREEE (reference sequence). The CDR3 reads CASSPPGSSVSTDTQYF. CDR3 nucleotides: TGTGCCAGCAGCCCACCGGGGTCTAGCGTGAGCACAGATACGCAGTATTTT.

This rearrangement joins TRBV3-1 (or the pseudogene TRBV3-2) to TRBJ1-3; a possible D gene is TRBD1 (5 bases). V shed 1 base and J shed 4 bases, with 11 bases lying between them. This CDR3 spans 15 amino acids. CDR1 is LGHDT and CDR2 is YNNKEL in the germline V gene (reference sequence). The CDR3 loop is CASSQGAGPGNTIYF. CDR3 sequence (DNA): TGTGCCAGCAGCCAAGGGGCAGGGCCAGGAAACACCATATATTTT.

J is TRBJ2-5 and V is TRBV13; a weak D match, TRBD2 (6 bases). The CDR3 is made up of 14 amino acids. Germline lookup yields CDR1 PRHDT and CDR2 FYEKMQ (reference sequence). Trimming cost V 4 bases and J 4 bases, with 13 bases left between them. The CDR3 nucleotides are TGTGCCAGCAGCTCGGGACTTTCCCCAGAGACCCAGTACTTC. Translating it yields CASSSGLSPETQYF.

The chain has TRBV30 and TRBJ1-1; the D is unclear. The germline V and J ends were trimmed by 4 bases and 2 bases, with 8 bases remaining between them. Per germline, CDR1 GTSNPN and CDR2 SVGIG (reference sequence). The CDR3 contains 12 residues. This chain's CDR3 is CAWTTRNTEAFF. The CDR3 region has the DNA TGTGCCTGGACCACGAGAAACACTGAAGCTTTCTTT.

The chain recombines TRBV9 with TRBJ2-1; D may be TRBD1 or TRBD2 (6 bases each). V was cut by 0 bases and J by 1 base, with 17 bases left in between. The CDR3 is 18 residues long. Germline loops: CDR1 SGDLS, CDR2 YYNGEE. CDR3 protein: CASSVALGGAGSYNEQFF. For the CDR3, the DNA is TGTGCCAGCAGCGTAGCTTTGGGGGGCGCAGGGTCCTACAATGAGCAGTTCTTC.

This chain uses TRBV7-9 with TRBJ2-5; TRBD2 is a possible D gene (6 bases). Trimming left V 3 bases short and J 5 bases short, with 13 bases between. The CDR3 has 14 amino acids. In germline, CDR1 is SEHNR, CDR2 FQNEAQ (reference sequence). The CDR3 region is CASSFEEGRETQYF. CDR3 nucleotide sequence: TGTGCCAGCAGCTTTGAGGAGGGACGGGAGACCCAGTACTTC.

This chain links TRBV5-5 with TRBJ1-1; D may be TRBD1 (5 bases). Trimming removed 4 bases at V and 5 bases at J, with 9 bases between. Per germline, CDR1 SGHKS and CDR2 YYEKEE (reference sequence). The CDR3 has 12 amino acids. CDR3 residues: CASSLQGTEAFF. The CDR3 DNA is TGTGCCAGCAGCCTCCAGGGAACTGAAGCTTTCTTT.

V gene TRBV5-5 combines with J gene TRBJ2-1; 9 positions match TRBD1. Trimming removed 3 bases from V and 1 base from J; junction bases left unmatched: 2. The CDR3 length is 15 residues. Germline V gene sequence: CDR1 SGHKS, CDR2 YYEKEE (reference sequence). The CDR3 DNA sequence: TGTGCCAGCAGCTCTGGGACAGGGTCCTACAATGAGCAGTTCTTC. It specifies CASSSGTGSYNEQFF. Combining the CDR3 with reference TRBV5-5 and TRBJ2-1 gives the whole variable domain DAGVTQSPTHLIKTRGQQVTLRCSPISGHKSVSWYQQVLGQGPQFIFQYYEKEERGRGNFPDRFSARQFPNYSSELNVNALLLGDSALYLCASSSGTGSYNEQFFGPGTRLTVL.

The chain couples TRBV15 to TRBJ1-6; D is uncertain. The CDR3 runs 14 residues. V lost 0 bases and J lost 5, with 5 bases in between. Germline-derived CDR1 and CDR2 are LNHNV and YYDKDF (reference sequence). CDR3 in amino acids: CATSRDVDNSPLHF. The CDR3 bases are TGTGCCACCAGCAGAGACGTTGATAATTCACCCCTCCACTTT.

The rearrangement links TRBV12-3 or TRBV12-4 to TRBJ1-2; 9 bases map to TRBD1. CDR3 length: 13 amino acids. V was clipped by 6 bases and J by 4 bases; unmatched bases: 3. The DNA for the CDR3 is TGTGCCAGCAGAGGGACAGGGTTCTATGGCTACACCTTC. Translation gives CASRGTGFYGYTF.

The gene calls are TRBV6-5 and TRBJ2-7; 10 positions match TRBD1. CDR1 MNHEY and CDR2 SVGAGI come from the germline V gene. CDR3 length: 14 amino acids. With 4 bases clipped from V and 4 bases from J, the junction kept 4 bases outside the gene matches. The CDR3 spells CASSLRQGAYEQYF. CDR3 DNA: TGTGCCAGCAGTTTACGACAGGGGGCATACGAGCAGTACTTC.